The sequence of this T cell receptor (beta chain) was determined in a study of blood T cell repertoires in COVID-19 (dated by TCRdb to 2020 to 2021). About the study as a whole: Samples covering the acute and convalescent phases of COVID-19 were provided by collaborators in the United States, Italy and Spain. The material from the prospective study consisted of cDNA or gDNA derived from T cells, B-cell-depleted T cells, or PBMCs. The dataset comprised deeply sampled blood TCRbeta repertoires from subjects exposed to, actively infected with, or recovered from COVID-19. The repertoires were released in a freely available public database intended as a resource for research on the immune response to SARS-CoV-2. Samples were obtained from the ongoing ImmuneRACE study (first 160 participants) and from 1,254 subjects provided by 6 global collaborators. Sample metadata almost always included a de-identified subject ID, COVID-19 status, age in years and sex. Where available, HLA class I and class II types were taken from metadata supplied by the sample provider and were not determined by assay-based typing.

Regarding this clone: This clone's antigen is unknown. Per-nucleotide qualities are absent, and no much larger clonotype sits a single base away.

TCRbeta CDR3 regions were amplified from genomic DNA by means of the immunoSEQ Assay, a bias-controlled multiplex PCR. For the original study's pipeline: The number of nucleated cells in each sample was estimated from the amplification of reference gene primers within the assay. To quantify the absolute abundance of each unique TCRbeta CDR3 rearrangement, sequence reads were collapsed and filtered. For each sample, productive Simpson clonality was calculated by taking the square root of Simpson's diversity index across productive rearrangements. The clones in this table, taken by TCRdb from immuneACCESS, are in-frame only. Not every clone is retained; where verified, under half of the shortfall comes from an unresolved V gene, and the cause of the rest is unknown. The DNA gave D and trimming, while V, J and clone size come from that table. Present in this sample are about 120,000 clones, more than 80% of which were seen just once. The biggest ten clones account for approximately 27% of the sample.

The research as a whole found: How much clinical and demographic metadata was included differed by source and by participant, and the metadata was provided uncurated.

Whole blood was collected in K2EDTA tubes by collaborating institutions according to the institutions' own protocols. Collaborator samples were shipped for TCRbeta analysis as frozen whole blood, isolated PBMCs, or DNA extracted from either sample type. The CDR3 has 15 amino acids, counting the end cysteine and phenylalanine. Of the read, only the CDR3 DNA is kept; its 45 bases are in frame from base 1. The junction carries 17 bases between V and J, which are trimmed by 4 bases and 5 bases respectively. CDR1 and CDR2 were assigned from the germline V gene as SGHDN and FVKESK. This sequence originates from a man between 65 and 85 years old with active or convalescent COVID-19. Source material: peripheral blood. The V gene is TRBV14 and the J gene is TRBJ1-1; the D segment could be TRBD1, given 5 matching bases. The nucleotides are TGTGCCAGCAGCCGCGGAGGGGCATGGTTTACTGAAGCTTTCTTT. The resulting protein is CASSRGGAWFTEAFF.